This T cell receptor beta chain was identified during a study of OX40 agonist ivuxolimab in advanced cancers. Overall study results and limits: By week 6 at 0.1 to 3.0 mg/kg, blood CD4+ and CD8+ T cells had expanded clonally. Among the lowest peripheral clonal expansion occurred in 0.1-3.0 mg/kg partial responders.

Autoimmune disease history or systemic immunosuppression excluded patients. As to this clone: What it binds is not known.

Generated by immunoSEQ multiplex PCR, the TCRdb table keeps only in-frame clones and is missing some. This table holds tens of thousands of clones, around 80% found once. V dropped 4 bases and J dropped 3 bases, with 13 bases sitting between them. CDR1 is SEHNR and CDR2 is FQNEAQ in the germline V gene (reference sequence). This CDR3 comprises 15 residues. The sequence derives from an adult with an advanced solid tumor such as melanoma, head and neck, liver or kidney cancer. This rearrangement joins TRBV7-9 to TRBJ2-1; D is possibly TRBD1 (6 bases). The sample in question was CD4+ or CD8+ T cells sorted from blood, obtained in a trial of the OX40 agonist ivuxolimab. CDR3 sequence reads: CASSYRADSYNEQFF. In DNA, the CDR3 is TGTGCCAGCAGCTATCGAGCGGACAGCTACAATGAGCAGTTCTTC.